This is a list of T cell receptor beta chains from one sample in a study of blood T cell repertoires in COVID-19. Repertoires were generated with immunoSEQ multiplex PCR, while TCRdb's copy carries only in-frame clones and drops some. In the table there are some 220,000 clones, more than 65% of which are singletons. The sample taken for sequencing was peripheral blood. These receptors were collected from a woman aged 60-70 years with acute or convalescent COVID-19. CDR3s include the opening cysteine and the closing phenylalanine or tryptophan. Each record gives: D gene, V gene, J gene, clone size, CDR3 DNA, CDR3 protein. The D gene is left open where the match is weak. Expanded clones get a size class; other rows say once, few or many, or leave the size out.

>NA|TRBV6-5|TRBJ1-5|NA
TGTGCCAGCAGTTCTCAGGTCAATCAGCCCCAGCATTTT
CASSSQVNQPQHF
>NA|TRBV28|TRBJ1-1|NA
TGTGCCAGCAGTCCCAGGGTAGTGGGCGGTGAAGCTTTCTTT
CASSPRVVGGEAFF
>NA|TRBV4-1|TRBJ1-2|NA
TGCGCCAGCAGCCACCAGGGGTTTGGCTACACCTTC
CASSHQGFGYTF
>NA|TRBV30|TRBJ1-6|few
TGTGCCTGGGGTCCGTCCGGGGGTCGCAGAGATAATTCACCCCTCCACTTT
CAWGPSGGRRDNSPLHF
>NA|TRBV6-5|TRBJ2-2|NA
TGTGCCAGCAGCGGGGACATTAACACCGGGGAGCTGTTTTTT
CASSGDINTGELFF
>TRBD2|TRBV6-5|TRBJ2-1|NA
TGTGCCAGCACACTACTAGCGGGGGCCTACAATGAGCAGTTCTTC
CASTLLAGAYNEQFF
>NA|TRBV6-2/TRBV6-3|TRBJ1-5|NA
TGTGCCAGCAGTTTCGGTATTAGCAATCAGCCCCAGCATTTT
CASSFGISNQPQHF
>NA|TRBV7-6|TRBJ2-7|NA
TGTGCCAGCAGCTTAACGGGACAAGTCTACGAGCAGTACTTC
CASSLTGQVYEQYF
>TRBD1|TRBV5-6|TRBJ1-2|NA
TGTGCCAGCAGCTTGGGGGACAGGGAAAACTATGGCTACACCTTC
CASSLGDRENYGYTF
>NA|TRBV28|TRBJ1-2|NA
TGTGCCAGCAGTCAACCACCGGGTGCCCGAGGAGGCTACACCTTC
CASSQPPGARGGYTF
>NA|TRBV15|TRBJ1-4|once
TGTGCCACCAGCAGAGATCGCGGCATTCGGGAAAAACTGTTTTTT
CATSRDRGIREKLFF
>NA|TRBV29-1|TRBJ1-1|NA
TGCAGCGCCGATCGAGGACAGAACACTGAAGCTTTCTTT
CSADRGQNTEAFF
>NA|TRBV7-9|TRBJ1-1|NA
TGTGCCAGCAGTATCGGGATCACTGAAGCTTTCTTT
CASSIGITEAFF
>TRBD1|TRBV2|TRBJ1-2|NA
TGTGCCAGCAGTGAAGGGAGACAGGGGGCAAACTATGGCTACACCTTC
CASSEGRQGANYGYTF
>TRBD2|TRBV28|TRBJ2-3|NA
TGTGCCAGCAGTTTAAGGGCTAGCGGGTGGGTCACAGATACGCAGTATTTT
CASSLRASGWVTDTQYF
>NA|TRBV4-3|TRBJ1-2|NA
TGCGCCAGCAGCCCCAGAACAGTTGACTATGGCTACACCTTC
CASSPRTVDYGYTF
>TRBD1|TRBV5-4|TRBJ2-2|NA
TGTGCCAGCAGCCGCCCGGGACAGGTGAACACCGGGGAGCTGTTTTTT
CASSRPGQVNTGELFF
>TRBD2|TRBV4-2|TRBJ2-5|NA
TGTGCCAGCAGCCGTCGACTAGCGGGTGAGGGAGAGACCCAGTACTTC
CASSRRLAGEGETQYF
>NA|TRBV20-1|TRBJ2-1|NA
TGCAGCCCTCGGGAGAGGAATGAGCAGTTCTTC
CSPRERNEQFF
>NA|TRBV9|TRBJ2-7|NA
TGTGCCAGCAGCCCTTCGGGACATGCCACCTACGAGCAGTACTTC
CASSPSGHATYEQYF
>NA|TRBV21-1|TRBJ1-2|NA
TGTGCCAGGAGGGTGGTTAAAGACAGGGGTCCCAACTATGGCTACACCTTC
CARRVVKDRGPNYGYTF
>NA|TRBV6-1|TRBJ1-2|NA
TGTGCCAGCAGTGAAGCGACAGTAGGTGGCTACACCTTC
CASSEATVGGYTF
>TRBD2|TRBV20-1|TRBJ2-5|NA
TGCAGTGCGAGTAGCGGGGTGGGAGAGACCCAGTACTTC
CSASSGVGETQYF
>TRBD2|TRBV28|TRBJ2-1|NA
TGTGCCAGCACCTCAGCTAGCGGGGGGGCGAATGAGCAGTTCTTC
CASTSASGGANEQFF
>NA|TRBV3-1/TRBV3-2|TRBJ2-7|NA
TGTGCCAGCAGCCAACTTAACTACGAGCAGTACTTC
CASSQLNYEQYF
>NA|TRBV4-1|TRBJ1-1|few
TGCGCCAGCAGCCAATTGGGCGCGGGGATGAACACTGAAGCTTTCTTT
CASSQLGAGMNTEAFF
>TRBD2|TRBV5-5|TRBJ2-3|NA
TGTGCCAGCAGCTTGGTCGGGGCGGGGGACCCTACGCAGTATTTT
CASSLVGAGDPTQYF
>NA|TRBV2|TRBJ1-2|NA
TGTGCCAGCAACTCGCCCGGAGGGGAAATGGGTGGCTACACCTTC
CASNSPGGEMGGYTF
>NA|TRBV3-1/TRBV3-2|TRBJ1-1|NA
TGTGCCAGCAGGTATGGACACCTGAACACTGAAGCTTTCTTT
CASRYGHLNTEAFF
>TRBD2|TRBV7-2|TRBJ2-7|NA
TGTGCCAGCAGCCAGACTAGCGGGGGGATCTATGAGCAGTACTTC
CASSQTSGGIYEQYF
>TRBD1|TRBV5-6|TRBJ1-5|NA
TGTGCCAGCAGCCCGGGGACAGGGGATCAGCCCCAGCATTTT
CASSPGTGDQPQHF
>TRBD1|TRBV7-9|TRBJ1-2|once
TGTGCCAGCAGCTTAGCGGACAGGGGATCCTATGGCTACACCTTC
CASSLADRGSYGYTF
>TRBD2|TRBV2|TRBJ2-3|NA
TGTGCCAGCATTCTGACTAGCGGGGTCCTTGATACGCAGTATTTT
CASILTSGVLDTQYF
>NA|TRBV19|TRBJ2-5|once
TGTGCCAGTAGGGTAGTGGGGGGCCAAGAGACCCAGTACTTC
CASRVVGGQETQYF
>TRBD2|TRBV3-1/TRBV3-2|TRBJ2-7|NA
TGTGCCAGCAGCCAAGGACTAGCGGGGAGCTACGAGCAGTACTTC
CASSQGLAGSYEQYF
>NA|TRBV28|TRBJ1-2|NA
TGTGCCAGCAGCTCCCCCCGACAGCCGAATTCTAACTATGGCTACACCTTC
CASSSPRQPNSNYGYTF
>NA|TRBV5-1|TRBJ1-1|NA
TGCGCCAGCAGCCAACAGTCCGGTGCAGGAACTGAAGCTTTCTTT
CASSQQSGAGTEAFF
>NA|TRBV3-1/TRBV3-2|TRBJ2-1|NA
TGTGCCAGCAGCCCCGGGTTCGAGACGCCTTTTGAGCAGTTCTTC
CASSPGFETPFEQFF
>TRBD1|TRBV7-2|TRBJ1-4|once
TGTGCCAGCAGCGCAACACCGGGACAGGCGATTGAAAAACTGTTTTTT
CASSATPGQAIEKLFF
>NA|TRBV18|TRBJ1-2|NA
TGTGCCAGCTCACCATCGTCACAGGGTTATGGCTACACCTTC
CASSPSSQGYGYTF
>TRBD1|TRBV5-5|TRBJ1-2|NA
TGTGCCAGCAGCTTGGACGTCGGCAGGGGGCAACTCTATGGCTACACCTTC
CASSLDVGRGQLYGYTF
>TRBD1|TRBV5-6|TRBJ2-3|once
TGTGCCAGCAGAGGGGACAGGGGTACAGATACGCAGTATTTT
CASRGDRGTDTQYF
>NA|TRBV6-6|TRBJ1-6|few
TGTGCCAGCAGCCCCCCAGGGAGCGGGTCACCCCTCCACTTT
CASSPPGSGSPLHF
>NA|TRBV11-2|TRBJ1-2|NA
TGTGCCAGCAGCTTTTTCTCCCTGGGCCTTGGCTACACCTTC
CASSFFSLGLGYTF
>TRBD1|TRBV6-2/TRBV6-3|TRBJ1-2|NA
TGTGCCAGCAGTTTGACCGGGACAGGCCATGGCTACACCTTC
CASSLTGTGHGYTF
>NA|TRBV19|TRBJ2-2|few
TGTGCCAGTAGTATAGATGTAAGGCGCAGGGACACCGGGGAGCTGTTTTTT
CASSIDVRRRDTGELFF
>TRBD2|TRBV7-2|TRBJ2-1|few
TGTGCCAGCAGCGACGGGGGGGCCAACTACAATGAGCAGTTCTTC
CASSDGGANYNEQFF
>NA|TRBV30|TRBJ1-3|NA
TGTGCCTGGACGCGAACAGATCTCACCTCTGGAAACACCATATATTTT
CAWTRTDLTSGNTIYF
>TRBD1|TRBV7-9|TRBJ2-3|few
TGTGCCAGCGGCGACAGGGCGGACCCCACAGATACGCAGTATTTT
CASGDRADPTDTQYF
>TRBD2|TRBV6-6|TRBJ2-1|NA
TGTGCCAGCAGGCCCTCCGGGACTAGCGATGAGCAGTTCTTC
CASRPSGTSDEQFF
>TRBD1|TRBV5-1|TRBJ1-1|NA
TGCGCCAGCAACACAGGGGTATTGAACACTGAAGCTTTCTTT
CASNTGVLNTEAFF
>TRBD1|TRBV11-2|TRBJ2-3|NA
TGTGCCAGCAGCTCAGACAGGGCTGGTACGCAGTATTTT
CASSSDRAGTQYF
>NA|TRBV9|TRBJ2-7|NA
TGTGCCAGCAGCGTCGACAGCTCCTACGAGCAGTACTTC
CASSVDSSYEQYF